The 28 T cell receptor beta chains reported below all come from one sample, sequenced in a study of somatic mutations in cytotoxic T cells in rheumatoid arthritis. The repertoire was sequenced with immunoSEQ multiplex PCR; TCRdb's copy has only in-frame clones and lacks some. The data contain 15,000 or so clones, about 80% of them singletons. The source material was CD8+ T cells sorted from blood. Receptor source: an adult with rheumatoid arthritis.

This clone was recorded once. The chain couples TRBV7-8 to TRBJ2-5; D unresolved. The CDR3 length is 13 residues. Trimming shortened V by 6 bases and J by 1 base, and 9 bases separated the two germline ends. Looked up from germline, CDR1 is SGHVS and CDR2 is FQNEAQ. The CDR3 nucleotides read TGTGCCAGCAGTTCCCCTCCCCAAGAGACCCAGTACTTC. Its translation is CASSSPPQETQYF. Full variable domain (missing parts from reference TRBV7-8 and TRBJ2-5): GAGVSQSPRYKVAKRGQDVALRCDPISGHVSLFWYQQALGQGPEFLTYFQNEAQLDKSGLPSDRFFAERPEGSVSTLKIQRTQQEDSAVYLCASSSPPQETQYFGPGTRLLVL.

The chain is built from TRBV10-2 and TRBJ2-1; D is tentatively TRBD1 or TRBD2 (6 bases each). Germline lookup yields CDR1 WSHSY and CDR2 SAAADI. Trimming took 8 bases from V and 5 from J, leaving 16 bases between them. The CDR3 sequence is 14 residues long. The CDR3 reads CASAVWRGNNEQFF. The CDR3 region has the DNA TGCGCCAGCGCCGTGTGGAGGGGGAACAATGAGCAGTTCTTC.

This clone was detected only a few times. V usage is TRBV12-5 and J usage is TRBJ2-1; D is unresolved. This CDR3 has 12 amino acids. With 4 bases removed from V and 7 bases from J, the gap between germline ends came to 8 bases. CDR1 and CDR2 (germline): LGHNT, FRNRAP. CDR3 loop: CASGWGSNEQFF. The CDR3, as DNA: TGTGCTAGTGGTTGGGGTTCTAATGAGCAGTTCTTC.

This clone was seen only a few times. This chain joins TRBV13 and TRBJ1-1; no clear D. Trimming shortened V by 3 bases and J by 2 bases, and 10 bases separated the two germline ends. CDR1 and CDR2 (germline): PRHDT, FYEKMQ (reference sequence). The CDR3 runs 14 residues. CDR3 in amino acids: CASSFRTLNTEAFF. CDR3 bases: TGTGCCAGCAGCTTCCGGACGTTAAACACTGAAGCTTTCTTT.

This sequence joins TRBV27 and TRBJ2-1; 7 bases are a match to TRBD2. The CDR3 consists of 15 residues. With 7 bases clipped from V and 5 bases from J, the junction kept 11 bases outside the gene matches. In germline, CDR1 is MNHEY, CDR2 SMNVEV (reference sequence). CDR3 region: CASIVRASGDNEQFF. The CDR3 coding sequence is TGTGCCAGCATCGTAAGGGCTAGCGGTGACAATGAGCAGTTCTTC.

The rearrangement joins TRBV27 to TRBJ1-2, with D uncertain. The germline V gene has CDR1 MNHEY and CDR2 SMNVEV (reference sequence). With 5 bases removed from V and 6 bases from J, the gap between germline ends came to 13 bases. This CDR3 is 13 amino acids long. The CDR3 region has the DNA TGTGCCAGCAGTATTACGGGTTTCAATGGCTACACCTTC. Encoded protein: CASSITGFNGYTF.

This clone came up once. This sequence joins TRBV5-3 and TRBJ1-5; the D is unclear. TRBV5-3 is given ORF status, its function remaining uncertain. The V gene lost 4 bases and the J gene lost 0 bases, with 11 bases spanning the gap. This CDR3 contains 15 residues. The CDR3 sequence: CARSAQEGSNQPQHF. CDR3 nucleotides: TGTGCCAGAAGCGCGCAAGAGGGTAGCAATCAGCCCCAGCATTTT.

This clone was counted only a few times. The V call is TRBV4-1, the J call TRBJ1-1; the D is unclear. This CDR3 spans 13 amino acids. Germline lookup yields CDR1 MGHRA and CDR2 YSYEKL. Trimming cost V 3 bases and J 4 bases, with 9 bases left between them. CDR3 sequence: CASSHPDGTEAFF. The CDR3 coding sequence is TGCGCCAGCAGCCACCCGGACGGCACTGAAGCTTTCTTT.

The V gene is TRBV7-9, the J gene TRBJ2-1, with 8 nucleotides matching TRBD2. The CDR3 extends over 14 amino acids. The trim removed 3 bases at V and 6 bases at J, leaving 4 bases unmatched. The germline gives CDR1 SEHNR, CDR2 FQNEAQ (reference sequence). The CDR3 is CASSFPGLANEQFF. In nucleotides, the CDR3 is TGTGCCAGCAGCTTCCCCGGACTAGCCAATGAGCAGTTCTTC.

The V call is TRBV19, the J call TRBJ2-1; possibly TRBD1 for D (6 bases). Germline-derived CDR1 and CDR2 are LNHDA and SQIVND (reference sequence). V was shortened by 5 bases and J by 7 bases, with 9 bases between the two germline ends. The CDR3 spans 12 residues. The CDR3 DNA reads TGTGCCAGTAGTTCTACAGGGAATGAGCAGTTCTTC. The encoded protein is CASSSTGNEQFF.

The chain links TRBV10-2 to TRBJ1-5; possibly TRBD1 for D (5 bases). Trimming shortened V by 6 bases and J by 4 bases, and 16 bases separated the two germline ends. Germline V gene lookup returns CDR1 WSHSY and CDR2 SAAADI. CDR3 length equals 15 residues. The CDR3 is CASSQGPNQNQPQHF. The DNA of the CDR3 is TGCGCCAGCAGCCAGGGCCCAAACCAAAATCAGCCCCAGCATTTT.

The CDR3 sequence: CASSRDGRTYTF. In DNA, the CDR3 is TGTGCCAGCAGTCGAGACGGGCGAACCTACACCTTC. This chain connects TRBV7-6 to TRBJ1-2; D gene ambiguous. This CDR3 spans 12 amino acids. Germline loops: CDR1 SGHVS, CDR2 FNYEAQ. V shed 6 bases and J shed 10 bases, with 15 bases lying between them.

V and J are TRBV27 and TRBJ2-1, with 16 nucleotides matching TRBD2. CDR3 size: 13 residues. Germline values: CDR1 MNHEY, CDR2 SMNVEV (reference sequence). V was clipped by 8 bases and J by 9 bases; unmatched bases: 1. The CDR3: CASGTSGRVEQFF. In DNA, the CDR3 is TGTGCCAGCGGGACTAGCGGGAGGGTTGAGCAGTTCTTC.

This clone showed up just once. V and J are TRBV27 and TRBJ2-3; 8 bases map to TRBD2. After removal of 2 bases from V and 5 bases from J, the junction contained 12 bases not matched to a gene. The CDR3 totals 17 residues. Germline V gene data show CDR1 as MNHEY and CDR2 as SMNVEV (reference sequence). The CDR3 region has the DNA TGTGCCAGCAGTTTACCCTGGACGGGGGGGCCTGGAGATACGCAGTATTTT. This gives the protein CASSLPWTGGPGDTQYF.

This clone was detected a few times. The J gene is TRBJ1-1, the V gene TRBV5-6; D uncertain. The CDR3 length is 13 residues. Germline values: CDR1 SGHDT, CDR2 YYEEEE. V gave up 1 base and J gave up 4 bases, with 8 bases separating them. The CDR3 bases are TGTGCCAGCAGCTTGATAGGGTCCACTGAAGCTTTCTTT. It encodes CASSLIGSTEAFF.

This chain uses TRBV25-1 with TRBJ1-1; D unresolved. With 5 bases removed from V and 1 base from J, the gap between germline ends came to 8 bases. CDR1 is MGHDK and CDR2 is SYGVNS in the germline V gene. This CDR3 is built from 13 residues. CDR3 sequence (DNA): TGTGCCAGCAGTCAGACATGGAACACTGAAGCTTTCTTT. Translating gives CASSQTWNTEAFF.

This clone is labeled large (0.1 to 1%). The V call is TRBV4-1, the J call TRBJ1-1, with no clear D. Trimming removed 9 bases at V and 6 bases at J, with 11 bases between. From germline, CDR1 is MGHRA and CDR2 YSYEKL. The CDR3 is 11 amino acids. The DNA for the CDR3 is TGCGCCAGTATCTTCGGATCTGAAGCTTTCTTT. It encodes CASIFGSEAFF.

This clone was detected only a few times. The V and J genes are TRBV6-5 and TRBJ2-7; D not resolved. Trimming stripped 4 bases from V and 3 bases from J, with 4 bases between. Germline-derived CDR1 and CDR2 are MNHEY and SVGAGI. The CDR3 covers 11 residues. The CDR3 DNA is TGTGCCAGCAGTTCCTACTACGAGCAGTACTTC. Translating it yields CASSSYYEQYF.

The chain is built from TRBV5-4 and TRBJ2-7; 9 bases are shared with TRBD1. V lost 4 bases, J lost 3 bases, and 11 bases stayed unmatched. Per the germline V gene, CDR1 is SGHNT and CDR2 is YYREEE (reference sequence). The CDR3 spans 16 residues. The CDR3 loop reads CASSQLFGTGNYEQYF. In DNA, the CDR3 is TGTGCCAGCAGCCAACTGTTTGGGACAGGGAACTACGAGCAGTACTTC.

This clone was detected only a few times. The rearrangement links TRBV7-9 to TRBJ2-5; 8 bases are a match to TRBD1. Germline loops: CDR1 SEHNR, CDR2 FQNEAQ (reference sequence). The V gene end was trimmed by 5 bases and the J gene end by 5 bases; junction bases not matched to a gene: 10. The CDR3 extends over 15 amino acids. CDR3 sequence: CASSPYRGMEETQYF. The CDR3 DNA follows: TGTGCCAGCAGCCCGTACAGGGGGATGGAGGAGACCCAGTACTTC.

This clone was seen only a few times. This chain connects TRBV4-1 to TRBJ2-2; D remains ambiguous. Trimming pared 1 base from V and 7 bases from J, leaving 7 bases between. The CDR3 contains 13 residues. CDR1 MGHRA and CDR2 YSYEKL come from the germline V gene. CDR3 in amino acids: CASSQGDFGELFF. The CDR3 bases are TGCGCCAGCAGCCAAGGTGACTTCGGGGAGCTGTTTTTT.

The CDR3 is CASSLDSDTDTQYF. The CDR3 coding sequence is TGTGCCAGCAGCTTGGATAGCGACACAGATACGCAGTATTTT. The chain combines TRBV7-8 with TRBJ2-3, with a possible D match to TRBD2 (5 bases). CDR1 and CDR2 (germline): SGHVS, FQNEAQ. The ends were cut back, 3 bases at V and 2 bases at J, with 9 bases in the middle. This CDR3 is 14 amino acids long. The complete variable domain, with remaining parts taken from reference TRBV7-8 and TRBJ2-3, reads GAGVSQSPRYKVAKRGQDVALRCDPISGHVSLFWYQQALGQGPEFLTYFQNEAQLDKSGLPSDRFFAERPEGSVSTLKIQRTQQEDSAVYLCASSLDSDTDTQYFGPGTRLTVL.

The chain joins TRBV20-1 to TRBJ1-1; D is uncertain. The CDR3 loop spans 11 amino acids. V lost 5 bases to trimming and J lost 0 bases, with 4 bases between them. Germline loops: CDR1 DFQATT, CDR2 SNEGSKA (reference sequence). In DNA, the CDR3 is TGCAGTGCTGACCTGAACACTGAAGCTTTCTTT. It translates to CSADLNTEAFF.

The chain uses TRBV5-1 and TRBJ1-1, with 7 positions matching TRBD1. CDR1 is SGHRS and CDR2 is YFSETQ in the germline V gene. V trimming: 2 bases; J trimming: 1 base; junction bases outside the gene matches: 8. The CDR3 contains 16 residues. The CDR3 reads CASSFPPGTANTEAFF. CDR3 coding DNA: TGCGCCAGCAGCTTTCCTCCCGGGACAGCGAACACTGAAGCTTTCTTT.

The genes are TRBV11-2 and TRBJ2-3, with D possibly being TRBD1 (5 bases). This CDR3 spans 14 amino acids. The germline V and J ends were trimmed by 3 bases and 6 bases, with 13 bases remaining between them. Germline V gene lookup returns CDR1 SGHAT and CDR2 FQNNGV. As DNA, the CDR3 is TGTGCCAGCAGCTTTGGGGCCCTCAGGGATACGCAGTATTTT. This translates into CASSFGALRDTQYF. The full variable domain, with the rest looked up from reference TRBV11-2 and TRBJ2-3, is EAGVAQSPRYKIIEKRQSVAFWCNPISGHATLYWYQQILGQGPKLLIQFQNNGVVDDSQLPKDRFSAERLKGVDSTLKIQPAKLEDSAVYLCASSFGALRDTQYFGPGTRLTVL.

This sequence joins TRBV5-1 and TRBJ1-1; D may be TRBD1 (5 bases). V gave up 0 bases and J gave up 4 bases, with 19 bases separating them. There are 17 residues in the CDR3. Germline V gene lookup returns CDR1 SGHRS and CDR2 YFSETQ. For the CDR3, the DNA is TGCGCCAGCAGCTTGGGAGACGCAGACTTTGGGGGCACTGAAGCTTTCTTT. It codes for CASSLGDADFGGTEAFF.

This rearrangement joins TRBV9 to TRBJ2-1; 11 bases map to TRBD2. There are 17 residues in the CDR3. Trimming at V came to 3 bases and at J to 9 bases, leaving 14 bases not matched to a gene. Looked up from germline, CDR1 is SGDLS and CDR2 is YYNGEE. CDR3 DNA: TGTGCCAGCAGCGACAACTTAGCGGGAGGGTTGTGGGGTGAGCAGTTCTTC. It encodes CASSDNLAGGLWGEQFF.

The V gene is TRBV7-6, the J gene TRBJ1-2; perhaps TRBD1 as D (5 bases). This CDR3 is 13 amino acids long. Trimming removed 3 bases from V and 6 bases from J, with 11 bases in between. The germline CDR1 and CDR2 sequences are SGHVS and FNYEAQ. The CDR3 DNA sequence: TGTGCCAGCAGCTTGGCAGGGCTAGATGGCTACACCTTC. Encoded protein: CASSLAGLDGYTF. Combining the CDR3 with reference TRBV7-6 and TRBJ1-2 gives the whole variable domain GAGVSQSPRYKVTKRGQDVALRCDPISGHVSLYWYRQALGQGPEFLTYFNYEAQQDKSGLPNDRFSAERPEGSISTLTIQRTEQRDSAMYRCASSLAGLDGYTFGSGTRLTVV.